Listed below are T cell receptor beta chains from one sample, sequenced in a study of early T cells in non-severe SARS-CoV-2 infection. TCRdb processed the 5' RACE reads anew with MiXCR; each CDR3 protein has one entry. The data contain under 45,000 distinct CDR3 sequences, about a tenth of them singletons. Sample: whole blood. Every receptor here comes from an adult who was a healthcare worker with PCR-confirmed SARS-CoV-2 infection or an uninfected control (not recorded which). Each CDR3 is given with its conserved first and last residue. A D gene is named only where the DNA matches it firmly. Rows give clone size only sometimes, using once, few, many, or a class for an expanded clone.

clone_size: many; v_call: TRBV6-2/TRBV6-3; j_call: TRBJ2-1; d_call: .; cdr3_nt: TGTGCCAGCAGTTACGGGCTAGCTTCCCTAGAGCAGTTCTTC; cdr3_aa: CASSYGLASLEQFF
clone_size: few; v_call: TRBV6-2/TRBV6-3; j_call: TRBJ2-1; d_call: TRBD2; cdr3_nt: TGTGCCAGCAGTTACTCGGGTAGACTAGCTCTCAATGAGCAGTTCTTC; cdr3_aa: CASSYSGRLALNEQFF
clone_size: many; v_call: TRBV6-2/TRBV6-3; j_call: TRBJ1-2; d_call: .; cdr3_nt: TGTGCCATCCGAACCAACTATGGCTACACCTTC; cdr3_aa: CAIRTNYGYTF
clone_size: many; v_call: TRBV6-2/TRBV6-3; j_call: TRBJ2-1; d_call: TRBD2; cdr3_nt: TGTGCCAGCAGTGACAAATCAGGACTAGGGGATAATGAGCAGTTCTTC; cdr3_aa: CASSDKSGLGDNEQFF
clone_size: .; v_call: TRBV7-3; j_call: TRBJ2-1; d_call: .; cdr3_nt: TGTGCCAGCAGTCGGGAGTTGGGGGACAATGAGCAGTTCTTC; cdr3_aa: CASSRELGDNEQFF
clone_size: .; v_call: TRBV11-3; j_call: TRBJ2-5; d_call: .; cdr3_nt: TGTGCCAGCAGCTTAGGCGGGACGGAAGAGACCCAGTACTTC; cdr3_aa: CASSLGGTEETQYF
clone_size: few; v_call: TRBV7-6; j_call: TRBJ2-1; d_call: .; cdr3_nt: TGTGCCAGCAGCTTTGAGGGGGGGCCGCACAATGAGCAGTTCTTC; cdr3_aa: CASSFEGGPHNEQFF
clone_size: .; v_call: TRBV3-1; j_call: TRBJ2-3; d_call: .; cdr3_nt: TGTGCCAGCAGCCCAATACCGGGAGATACGCAGTATTTT; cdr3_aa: CASSPIPGDTQYF
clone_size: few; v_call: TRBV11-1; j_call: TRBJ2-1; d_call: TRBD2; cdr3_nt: TGTGCCAGCAGCTCAGGGCGGGGGACGGAGTACAATGAGCAGTTCTTC; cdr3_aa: CASSSGRGTEYNEQFF
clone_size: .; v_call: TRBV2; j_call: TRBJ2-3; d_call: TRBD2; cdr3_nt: TGTGCCAGCAGGGGGACTAGCGGGTTCAGCACAGATACGCAGTATTTT; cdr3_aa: CASRGTSGFSTDTQYF
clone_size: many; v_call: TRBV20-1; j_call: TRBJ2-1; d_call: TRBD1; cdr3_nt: TGCAGTGCTCCCTTCCCGGGACAGGGGTACAATGAGCAGTTCTTC; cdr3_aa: CSAPFPGQGYNEQFF
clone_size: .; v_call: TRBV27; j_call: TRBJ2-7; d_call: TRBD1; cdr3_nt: TGTGCCAGCAGTTTGAAGAACAGGGGGCAAGGTTACGAGCAGTACTTC; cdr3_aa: CASSLKNRGQGYEQYF
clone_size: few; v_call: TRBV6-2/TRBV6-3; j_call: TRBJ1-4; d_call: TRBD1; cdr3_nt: TGTGCCAGCAGTTCAACGCGGACAGGGCTGTTTTTT; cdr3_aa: CASSSTRTGLFF
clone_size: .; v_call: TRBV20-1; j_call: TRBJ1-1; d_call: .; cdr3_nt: TGCAGTGCTCCATCTCCCCTGAACACTGAAGCTTTCTTT; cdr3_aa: CSAPSPLNTEAFF
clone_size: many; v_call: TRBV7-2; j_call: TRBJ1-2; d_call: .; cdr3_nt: TGTGCCAGCAGCTCGAACACGGGACAAAACTATGGCTACACCTTC; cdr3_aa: CASSSNTGQNYGYTF
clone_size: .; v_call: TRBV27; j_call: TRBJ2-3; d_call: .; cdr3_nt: TGTGCCAGCAGTCAGCTCGTAGTACGAGATACGCAGTATTTT; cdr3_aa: CASSQLVVRDTQYF
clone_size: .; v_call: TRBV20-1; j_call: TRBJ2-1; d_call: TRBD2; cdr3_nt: TGCAGTGCTAGAGGAGGTCTAGCGGGGGGGCCGGTCAATGAGCAGTTCTTC; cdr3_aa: CSARGGLAGGPVNEQFF
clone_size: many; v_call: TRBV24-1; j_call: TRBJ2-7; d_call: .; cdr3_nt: TGTGCCACCGGTTCCACAGCAAAAGGCTCCTACGAGCAGTACTTC; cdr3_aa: CATGSTAKGSYEQYF
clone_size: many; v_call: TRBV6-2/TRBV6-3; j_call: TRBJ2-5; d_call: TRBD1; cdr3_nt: TGTGCCAGCGGCGTGGGACAGCTTCAAGAGACCCAGTACTTC; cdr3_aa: CASGVGQLQETQYF
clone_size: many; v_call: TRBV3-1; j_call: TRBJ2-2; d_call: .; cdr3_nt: TGTGCCAGCACCCGAACCGGGGAGCTGTTTTTT; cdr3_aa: CASTRTGELFF
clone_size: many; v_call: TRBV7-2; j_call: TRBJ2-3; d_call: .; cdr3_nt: TGTGCCAGCAGCGAGACCCCCACAGATACGCAGTATTTT; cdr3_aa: CASSETPTDTQYF
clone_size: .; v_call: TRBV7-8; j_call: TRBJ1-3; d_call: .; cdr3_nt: TGTGCCAGCAGCTTGGGAGACAGCTCTGGAAACACCATATATTTT; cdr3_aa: CASSLGDSSGNTIYF
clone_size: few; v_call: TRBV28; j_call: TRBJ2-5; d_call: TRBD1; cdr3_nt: TGTGCCAGCAGTTTTATGGGACAGGGATACCAAGAGACCCAGTACTTC; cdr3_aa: CASSFMGQGYQETQYF
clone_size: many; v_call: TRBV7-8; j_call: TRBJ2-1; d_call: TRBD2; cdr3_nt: TGTGCCAGCAGCCCCAGGGGACTAGCGGGGTACAATGAGCAGTTCTTC; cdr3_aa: CASSPRGLAGYNEQFF
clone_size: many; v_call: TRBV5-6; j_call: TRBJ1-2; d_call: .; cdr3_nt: TGTGCCAGCAGCCAAACGGGGGATGGCTACACCTTC; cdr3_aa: CASSQTGDGYTF
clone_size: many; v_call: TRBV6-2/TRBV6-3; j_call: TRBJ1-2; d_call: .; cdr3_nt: TGTGCCAGCAGTCGGACCGGTGATAACTATGGCTACACCTTC; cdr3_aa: CASSRTGDNYGYTF
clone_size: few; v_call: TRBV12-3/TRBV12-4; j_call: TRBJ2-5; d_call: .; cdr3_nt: TGTGCCAGCAGTTTGAACGGGCAAGAGACCCAGTACTTC; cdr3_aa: CASSLNGQETQYF
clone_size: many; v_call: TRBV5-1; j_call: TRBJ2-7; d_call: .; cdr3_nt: TGCGCCAGCAGCTTGGCGGCGGAGAGCTCCTACGAGCAGTACTTC; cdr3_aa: CASSLAAESSYEQYF
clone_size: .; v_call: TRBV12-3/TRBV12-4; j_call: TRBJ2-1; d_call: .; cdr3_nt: TGTGCGAGCCGATCGGAGGACAATGAGCAGTTCTTC; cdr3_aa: CASRSEDNEQFF
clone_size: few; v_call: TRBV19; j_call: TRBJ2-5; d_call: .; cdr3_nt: TGTGCCAGTAGTATCGGGCAGTACCAAGAGACCCAGTACTTC; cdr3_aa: CASSIGQYQETQYF
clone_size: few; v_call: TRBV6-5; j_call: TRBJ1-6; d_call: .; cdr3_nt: TGTGCCAGCAGTTCCCGTACCGGGACGGCTAATTCACCCCTCCACTTT; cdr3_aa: CASSSRTGTANSPLHF
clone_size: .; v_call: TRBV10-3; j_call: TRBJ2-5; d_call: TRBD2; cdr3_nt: TGTGCCATCAGTGAGTCGAGCGGGGGCCGAATCCAAGAGACCCAGTACTTC; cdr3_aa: CAISESSGGRIQETQYF
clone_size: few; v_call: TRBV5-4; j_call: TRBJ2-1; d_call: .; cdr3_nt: TGTGCCAGCAGCTTGGCCAATGTCTGGAATGAGCAGTTCTTC; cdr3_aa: CASSLANVWNEQFF
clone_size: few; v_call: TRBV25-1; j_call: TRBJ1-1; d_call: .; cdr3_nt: TGTGCCAGCAGTGAATCAGCCAGAGCGCCAGCTTTCTTT; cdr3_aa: CASSESARAPAFF
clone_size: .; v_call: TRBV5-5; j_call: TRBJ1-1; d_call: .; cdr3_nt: TGTGCCAGCAGCTTTACGAACACTGAAGCTTTCTTT; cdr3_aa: CASSFTNTEAFF
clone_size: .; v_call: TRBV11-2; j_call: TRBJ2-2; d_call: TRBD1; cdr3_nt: TGTGCCAGCAGCATCGGACAGGTCGCGAACACCGGGGAGCTGTTTTTT; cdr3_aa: CASSIGQVANTGELFF
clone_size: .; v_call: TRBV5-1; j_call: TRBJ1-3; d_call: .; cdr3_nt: TGCGCCAGCAGCTTGGATTTGGCGGACAGTTCAAACACCATATATTTT; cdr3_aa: CASSLDLADSSNTIYF
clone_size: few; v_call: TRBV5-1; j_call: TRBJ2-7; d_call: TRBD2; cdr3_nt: TGCGCCAGCAGCCCCGGACTAGCTACTTCTCCGCAGTACGAGCAGTACTTC; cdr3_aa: CASSPGLATSPQYEQYF